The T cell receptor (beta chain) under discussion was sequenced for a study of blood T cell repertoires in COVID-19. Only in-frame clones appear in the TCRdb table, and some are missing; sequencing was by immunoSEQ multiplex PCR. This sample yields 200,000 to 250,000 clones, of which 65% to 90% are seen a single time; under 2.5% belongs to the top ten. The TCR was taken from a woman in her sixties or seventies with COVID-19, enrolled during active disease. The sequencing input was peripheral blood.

CDR3 in amino acids: CASSVRDRDYEQYF. In DNA form, the CDR3 reads TGTGCCAGCAGCGTCCGGGACAGGGACTACGAGCAGTACTTC. This chain joins TRBV9 and TRBJ2-7; TRBD1 aligns across 9 bases. Germline V gene sequence: CDR1 SGDLS, CDR2 YYNGEE. The CDR3 is 14 amino acids. Unmatched junction bases numbered 3, after V lost 2 bases and J lost 3 bases.